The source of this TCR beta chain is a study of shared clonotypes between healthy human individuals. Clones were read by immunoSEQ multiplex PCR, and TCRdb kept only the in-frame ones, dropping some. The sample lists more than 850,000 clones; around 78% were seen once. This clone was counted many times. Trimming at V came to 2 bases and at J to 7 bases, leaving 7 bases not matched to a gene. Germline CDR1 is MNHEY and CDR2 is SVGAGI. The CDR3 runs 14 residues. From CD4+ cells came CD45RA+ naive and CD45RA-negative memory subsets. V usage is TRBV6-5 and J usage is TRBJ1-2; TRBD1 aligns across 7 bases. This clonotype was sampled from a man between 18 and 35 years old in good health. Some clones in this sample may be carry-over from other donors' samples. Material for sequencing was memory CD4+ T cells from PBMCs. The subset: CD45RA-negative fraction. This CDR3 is CASSYGRGFFGYTF. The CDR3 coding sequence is TGTGCCAGCAGTTACGGCAGGGGGTTCTTTGGCTACACCTTC.